The T cell receptor beta chain described here comes from a study of T cell responses to AZD1222 COVID-19 vaccine. Broader study findings: There were mostly white British donors and more females than males, and clonal diversity was possibly underestimated. Samples come after the peak T cell response, not at day 14. Unmutated variant regions are reportedly targeted by nearly half of spike-specific TCRs.

The V and J ends lost 6 bases and 2 bases, in that order; junction bases with no gene match: 7. The CDR3 contains 15 residues. Germline loops: CDR1 SEHNR, CDR2 FQNEAQ (reference sequence). With respect to this clone: Antigen unknown.

Assay: immunoSEQ multiplex PCR; the TCRdb copy retains only in-frame clones and omits some. The sample yields 80,000 to 100,000 clones, 70% to 90% seen once. V is TRBV7-9 and J is TRBJ1-2; 9 nucleotides match TRBD1. The source material was peripheral blood, sampled 28 days after the second AZD1222 dose. The receptor comes from an adult who received the AZD1222 COVID-19 vaccine. Here the CDR3 DNA reads TGTGCCAGCAGGGGGACAGGGAGGCCAAACTATGGCTACACCTTC. Residues: CASRGTGRPNYGYTF.